These 20 T cell receptor beta chains came from one sample sequenced in a study of vaccination and CD4 T cells after COVID-19. The antigens for these receptors are not known. CD4+ T cells that had been cultured provided DNA sequenced with the Oncomine TCR Beta short-read assay. TCRdb reprocessed the PCR reads with MiXCR, giving one entry per CDR3 protein. This sample has several thousand distinct CDR3 sequences, with about 50% found just once. Regarding treatment: 10-day PBMC culture with coronavirus spike peptide pools or control peptides (ViraFEST assay). The sequenced sample consisted of CD4+ T cells from blood, cultured in vitro. The receptors originated from a human donor who had recovered from COVID-19.

V is TRBV4-1 and J is TRBJ1-2; no definite D call. The germline CDR1 and CDR2 sequences are MGHRA and YSYEKL. The CDR3 is 15 amino acids. With 1 base removed from V and 0 bases from J, the gap between germline ends came to 9 bases. CDR3 DNA: TGCGCCAGCAGCCAAGGATCTGGAACTAACTATGGCTACACCTTC. Its translation: CASSQGSGTNYGYTF.

Judged by abundance, this clonotype is large. V gene TRBV27 combines with J gene TRBJ2-5; possible D gene TRBD2, 6 bases. This CDR3 spans 16 amino acids. Germline CDR1 reads MNHEY; CDR2 reads SMNVEV (reference sequence). V lost 5 bases and J lost 4, with 20 bases in between. The CDR3 reads CASSPGGALFGETQYF. The CDR3 bases are TGTGCCAGCAGTCCAGGCGGGGCCCTGTTTGGAGAGACCCAGTACTTC.

The gene calls are TRBV19 and TRBJ2-1; 9 bases map to TRBD1. The V segment lost 9 bases and the J segment 3 bases; nucleotides outside the gene matches: 15. Germline lookup yields CDR1 LNHDA and CDR2 SQIVND (reference sequence). This CDR3 has 17 residues. DNA of the CDR3: TGTGCCAGCAGGGGGGGACCGGGACAGGGTTTCTACAATGAGCAGTTCTTC. Encoded protein: CASRGGPGQGFYNEQFF.

The V and J genes are TRBV6-1 and TRBJ1-1; the D is unclear. Germline V gene data show CDR1 as MNHNS and CDR2 as SASEGT. V shed 5 bases and J shed 3 bases, with 16 bases lying between them. The CDR3 has 15 amino acids. The CDR3 loop reads CASSPFYPGYTEAFF. CDR3 sequence (DNA): TGTGCCAGCAGTCCCTTTTATCCGGGGTACACTGAAGCTTTCTTT.

This chain joins TRBV30 and TRBJ1-5, with D unclear. Trimming shortened V by 0 bases and J by 3 bases, and 6 bases separated the two germline ends. The CDR3 totals 13 residues. CDR1 is GTSNPN and CDR2 is SVGIG in the germline V gene (reference sequence). The CDR3: CAWSVNINQPQHF. The CDR3 DNA reads as TGTGCCTGGAGTGTTAACATCAATCAGCCCCAGCATTTT.

V is TRBV7-7 and J is TRBJ2-3, with TRBD2 identical over 7 bases. The CDR3 contains 14 residues. Trimming cost V 8 bases and J 4 bases; bases outside gene matches: 9. CDR1 is SSHAT, CDR2 FNYEAQ, per germline (reference sequence). CDR3 DNA sequence: TGTGCCAGCTCTCGAGCGGGATCCTCAGATACGCAGTATTTT. This codes for CASSRAGSSDTQYF.

V gene TRBV19 combines with J gene TRBJ2-6, with 11 bases fitting TRBD1. The CDR3 loop spans 20 amino acids. V lost 9 bases and J lost 1; bases outside the gene matches: 17. Looked up from germline, CDR1 is LNHDA and CDR2 is SQIVND (reference sequence). CDR3 loop: CASKSSDRGLHSSGANVLTF. For the CDR3, the DNA is TGTGCCAGCAAGAGTTCGGACAGGGGGCTTCATAGTTCTGGGGCCAACGTCCTGACTTTC.

By proportion, this clonotype is large. The chain is built from TRBV7-9 and TRBJ2-3, with D unresolved. V was cut by 3 bases and J by 0 bases, with 4 bases left in between. The CDR3 covers 13 residues. Per the germline V gene, CDR1 is SEHNR and CDR2 is FQNEAQ (reference sequence). The CDR3 is CASSFESTDTQYF. CDR3 bases: TGTGCCAGCAGCTTTGAGAGCACAGATACGCAGTATTTT.

The rearrangement links TRBV2 to TRBJ2-5; perhaps TRBD1 as D (5 bases). Trimming pared 5 bases from V and 1 base from J, leaving 17 bases between. The germline V gene encodes CDR1 SNHLY and CDR2 FYNNEI. The CDR3 contains 16 residues. The chain's CDR3 is CASSLMAGATQETQYF. The CDR3 bases are TGTGCCAGCAGTCTTATGGCTGGGGCAACCCAAGAGACCCAGTACTTC.

The genes are TRBV6-5 and TRBJ1-5; D unclear. The CDR3 spans 12 residues. Trimming pared 4 bases from V and 6 bases from J, leaving 7 bases between. The germline V gene has CDR1 MNHEY and CDR2 SVGAGI. CDR3 nucleotides: TGTGCCAGCAGTTTCGCGGGTCAGCCCCAGCATTTT. Amino acid sequence: CASSFAGQPQHF.

This clonotype came up a few times. The rearrangement uses TRBV21-1 and TRBJ2-5; the D call in the table, TRBD2, was not verified against the DNA. TRBV21-1 is marked as a pseudogene. The CDR3 is 20 residues long. The CDR3 here is CASSKVKGLVYWRSQETQYF. The CDR3, as DNA: TGTGCCAGCAGCAAAGTAAAGGGACTAGTGTATTGGAGATCCCAAGAGACCCAGTACTTC.

The genes are TRBV2 and TRBJ2-7; D may be TRBD1 or TRBD2 (5 bases each). CDR3 size: 14 residues. Germline-derived CDR1 and CDR2 are SNHLY and FYNNEI. The ends were cut back, 6 bases at V and 5 bases at J, with 17 bases in the middle. The CDR3 nucleotides read TGTGCCAGCAGGGGGGACGGGTCGGCACACGAGCAGTACTTC. Amino acids: CASRGDGSAHEQYF.

In this sample, this clonotype turned up once. The V call is TRBV11-1, the J call TRBJ1-3, with D possibly matching TRBD1 (6 bases). Trimming stripped 2 bases from V and 0 bases from J, with 14 bases between. The CDR3 totals 17 residues. Germline CDR1 reads SGHAT; CDR2 reads FQDESV (reference sequence). CDR3 loop: CASSLLGRGYSGNTIYF. CDR3 bases: TGTGCCAGCAGCTTACTCGGCAGGGGTTACTCTGGAAACACCATATATTTT.

The chain recombines TRBV7-8 with TRBJ1-5; 9 bases agree with TRBD1. Germline V gene data show CDR1 as SGHVS and CDR2 as FQNEAQ. This CDR3 is built from 15 residues. With V trimmed by 5 bases and J by 2 bases, 4 bases remained unmatched. CDR3 sequence (DNA): TGTGCCAGCAGCACGGGACAGGGTGGCAATCAGCCCCAGCATTTT. Residues: CASSTGQGGNQPQHF.

The chain uses TRBV7-9 and TRBJ1-1; TRBD1 agrees at 7 bases. V lost 4 bases, J lost 0 bases, and 11 bases stayed unmatched. CDR3 size: 17 residues. The V gene's germline CDR1 is SEHNR and CDR2 FQNEAQ (reference sequence). CDR3 amino acids: CASSSDYRTGLNTEAFF. The CDR3, as DNA: TGTGCCAGCAGCTCTGACTATCGGACAGGTCTGAACACTGAAGCTTTCTTT. The full variable domain, with the rest looked up from reference TRBV7-9 and TRBJ1-1, is DTGVSQNPRHKITKRGQNVTFRCDPISEHNRLYWYRQTLGQGPEFLTYFQNEAQLEKSRLLSDRFSAERPKGSFSTLEIQRTEQGDSAMYLCASSSDYRTGLNTEAFFGQGTRLTVV.

J is TRBJ2-7 and V is TRBV12-3 or TRBV12-4, with D unresolved. CDR3 length equals 14 residues. Trimming left V 0 bases short and J 7 bases short, with 13 bases between. The CDR3 is CASSLALAALEQYF. The CDR3 coding sequence is TGTGCCAGCAGTTTAGCGTTGGCAGCTCTTGAGCAGTACTTC.

The chain links TRBV20-1 to TRBJ1-5; D call uncertain. The germline V gene encodes CDR1 DFQATT and CDR2 SNEGSKA (reference sequence). Trimming took 2 bases from V and 7 from J, leaving 12 bases between them. The length of the CDR3 is 13 residues. CDR3 region: CSARMEIGQPQHF. The CDR3 coding sequence is TGCAGTGCTAGAATGGAGATCGGACAGCCCCAGCATTTT.

The V and J genes are TRBV19 and TRBJ1-1; no reliable D call. CDR1 and CDR2 (germline): LNHDA, SQIVND (reference sequence). V lost 6 bases and J 7 bases, leaving 9 bases between the germline ends. The CDR3 runs 11 residues. Written as DNA, the CDR3 is TGTGCCAGTAGGAACTACAATGAAGCTTTCTTT. Protein sequence: CASRNYNEAFF.

This chain joins TRBV20-1 and TRBJ2-5, with 7 nucleotides matching TRBD1. Germline values: CDR1 DFQATT, CDR2 SNEGSKA (reference sequence). This CDR3 has 14 residues. Trimming cost V 4 bases and J 2 bases; bases outside gene matches: 7. The CDR3, as DNA: TGCAGTGCTACCCCGGGACAGTATCAAGAGACCCAGTACTTC. It encodes CSATPGQYQETQYF.

The chain combines TRBV27 with TRBJ2-2; tentative D call: TRBD2 (6 bases). Germline V gene data show CDR1 as MNHEY and CDR2 as SMNVEV (reference sequence). The CDR3 has 15 residues. With 1 base removed from V and 5 bases from J, the gap between germline ends came to 11 bases. CDR3 amino acids: CASSLFRGSTGELFF. The CDR3 coding sequence is TGTGCCAGCAGTTTATTCCGGGGGTCTACCGGGGAGCTGTTTTTT.